This is a list of T cell receptor beta chains from one sample in a study of graft-versus-host responses after intestinal transplantation. Antigens of these TCRs are unknown. This table comes from immunoSEQ multiplex PCR, and its TCRdb copy is limited to in-frame clones, with some not included. The profile covers about 130,000 clones, with 85% to 95% appearing a single time and roughly 0.19% taken by the ten largest. This specimen consisted of unstimulated CD4+ T cells sorted from spleen or lymph node cells, obtained before intestinal transplant. These receptors were taken from a human donor who received an intestinal transplant. CDR3s include the opening cysteine and the closing phenylalanine or tryptophan. Fields, in order: D gene, V gene, J gene, clone size, CDR3 protein, CDR3 DNA. A D gene is named only where the DNA matches it firmly. Expanded clones are given a class, and other clones once, few, many or no size at all.

D gene: NA
V gene: TRBV6-5
J gene: TRBJ2-7
clone size: NA
CDR3 protein: CASSYRGYEQYF
CDR3 DNA: TGTGCCAGCAGTTACAGGGGGTACGAGCAGTACTTC

D gene: NA
V gene: TRBV6-1
J gene: TRBJ2-7
clone size: NA
CDR3 protein: CASSPTSQSYEQYF
CDR3 DNA: TGTGCCAGCAGTCCGACTAGTCAATCCTACGAGCAGTACTTC

D gene: TRBD1
V gene: TRBV6-5
J gene: TRBJ2-7
clone size: NA
CDR3 protein: CASSSGTGLYEQYF
CDR3 DNA: TGTGCCAGCAGTTCCGGGACAGGACTTTATGAGCAGTACTTC

D gene: NA
V gene: TRBV25-1
J gene: TRBJ1-1
clone size: NA
CDR3 protein: CASSPRGNTEAFF
CDR3 DNA: TGTGCCAGCAGCCCCAGGGGGAACACTGAAGCTTTCTTT

D gene: NA
V gene: TRBV19
J gene: TRBJ2-4
clone size: NA
CDR3 protein: CASSPPGQWDIQYF
CDR3 DNA: TGTGCCAGTAGTCCACCCGGACAATGGGACATTCAGTACTTC

D gene: TRBD2
V gene: TRBV2
J gene: TRBJ2-6
clone size: NA
CDR3 protein: CASIISRGTTSGRDSGANVLTF
CDR3 DNA: TGTGCCAGCATTATTAGCAGGGGGACCACTAGCGGGAGGGACTCTGGGGCCAACGTCCTGACTTTC

D gene: NA
V gene: TRBV4-1
J gene: TRBJ1-2
clone size: NA
CDR3 protein: CASSLPGSNYGYTF
CDR3 DNA: TGCGCCAGCAGCCTACCGGGATCTAACTATGGCTACACCTTC

D gene: TRBD1
V gene: TRBV7-2
J gene: TRBJ2-1
clone size: NA
CDR3 protein: CASSPGQGPLSYNEQFF
CDR3 DNA: TGTGCCAGCAGCCCGGGACAGGGGCCATTATCCTACAATGAGCAGTTCTTC

D gene: TRBD1
V gene: TRBV9
J gene: TRBJ1-3
clone size: once
CDR3 protein: CASSPRGGPGNTIYF
CDR3 DNA: TGTGCCAGCAGCCCCAGGGGGGGGCCAGGAAACACCATATATTTT

D gene: TRBD2
V gene: TRBV5-1
J gene: TRBJ2-1
clone size: NA
CDR3 protein: CASSLSPGTSGRVGYNEQFF
CDR3 DNA: TGCGCCAGCAGCCTTAGCCCCGGGACTAGCGGGAGGGTTGGCTACAATGAGCAGTTCTTC

D gene: NA
V gene: TRBV28
J gene: TRBJ2-7
clone size: NA
CDR3 protein: CASSPPGLSSYEQYF
CDR3 DNA: TGTGCCAGCAGCCCACCGGGACTGAGCTCCTACGAGCAGTACTTC

D gene: NA
V gene: TRBV15
J gene: TRBJ1-1
clone size: NA
CDR3 protein: CATSRDQGRYTEAFF
CDR3 DNA: TGTGCCACCAGCAGAGATCAGGGGCGATACACTGAAGCTTTCTTT

D gene: NA
V gene: TRBV6-5
J gene: TRBJ2-5
clone size: NA
CDR3 protein: CASSYSIPRSQETQYF
CDR3 DNA: TGTGCCAGCAGTTACTCGATCCCGCGGTCCCAAGAGACCCAGTACTTC

D gene: TRBD1
V gene: TRBV29-1
J gene: TRBJ1-1
clone size: NA
CDR3 protein: CSARDRDAEAFF
CDR3 DNA: TGCAGCGCCCGGGACAGGGACGCTGAAGCTTTCTTT

D gene: NA
V gene: TRBV2
J gene: TRBJ2-7
clone size: NA
CDR3 protein: CATTWEGVSYEQYF
CDR3 DNA: TGTGCCACCACCTGGGAGGGGGTATCCTACGAGCAGTACTTC

D gene: NA
V gene: TRBV25-1
J gene: TRBJ1-3
clone size: NA
CDR3 protein: CASRRGPPGNTIYF
CDR3 DNA: TGTGCCAGCAGGAGGGGCCCACCTGGAAACACCATATATTTT

D gene: NA
V gene: TRBV28
J gene: TRBJ2-3
clone size: NA
CDR3 protein: CASSLVTDTQYF
CDR3 DNA: TGTGCCAGCAGTTTAGTGACAGATACGCAGTATTTT

D gene: TRBD1
V gene: TRBV10-3
J gene: TRBJ2-7
clone size: NA
CDR3 protein: CAISAGQDAYEQYF
CDR3 DNA: TGTGCCATCAGTGCGGGACAGGATGCCTACGAGCAGTACTTC

D gene: TRBD2
V gene: TRBV18
J gene: TRBJ2-3
clone size: NA
CDR3 protein: CASSTRGERQDTQYF
CDR3 DNA: TGTGCCAGCTCCACACGGGGGGAGCGGCAAGATACGCAGTATTTT

D gene: NA
V gene: TRBV5-5
J gene: TRBJ1-2
clone size: NA
CDR3 protein: CASSLVSRSANYGYTF
CDR3 DNA: TGTGCCAGCAGCTTGGTTTCCAGGAGTGCTAACTATGGCTACACCTTC

D gene: TRBD2
V gene: TRBV7-9
J gene: TRBJ2-1
clone size: NA
CDR3 protein: CASSPGTSGSNEQFF
CDR3 DNA: TGTGCCAGCAGCCCTGGGACTAGCGGGAGCAATGAGCAGTTCTTC

D gene: NA
V gene: TRBV28
J gene: TRBJ2-7
clone size: NA
CDR3 protein: CASRFSWTPIKYF
CDR3 DNA: TGTGCCAGCAGATTTTCTTGGACCCCCATAAAGTACTTC

D gene: NA
V gene: TRBV30
J gene: TRBJ1-2
clone size: NA
CDR3 protein: CAWRGDTNYGYTF
CDR3 DNA: TGTGCCTGGAGGGGGGACACCAACTATGGCTACACCTTC

D gene: NA
V gene: TRBV6-5
J gene: TRBJ2-7
clone size: NA
CDR3 protein: CASSYQRISYEQYF
CDR3 DNA: TGTGCCAGCAGTTATCAGAGAATCTCCTACGAGCAGTACTTC

D gene: TRBD1
V gene: TRBV6-5
J gene: TRBJ2-1
clone size: NA
CDR3 protein: CASSPDRGYNEQFF
CDR3 DNA: TGTGCCAGCAGCCCAGACAGGGGCTACAATGAGCAGTTCTTC

D gene: NA
V gene: TRBV30
J gene: TRBJ2-1
clone size: NA
CDR3 protein: CAWNKLGAGSRNEQFF
CDR3 DNA: TGTGCCTGGAATAAACTAGGAGCAGGGTCCCGCAATGAGCAGTTCTTC

D gene: NA
V gene: TRBV6-5
J gene: TRBJ2-7
clone size: NA
CDR3 protein: CASSYSWLVGSYEQYF
CDR3 DNA: TGTGCCAGCAGTTACTCTTGGCTAGTAGGGTCCTACGAGCAGTACTTC

D gene: TRBD1
V gene: TRBV9
J gene: TRBJ1-6
clone size: NA
CDR3 protein: CASSVGTVNSPLHF
CDR3 DNA: TGTGCCAGCAGCGTCGGGACAGTTAATTCACCCCTCCACTTT

D gene: NA
V gene: TRBV5-6
J gene: TRBJ2-7
clone size: NA
CDR3 protein: CASSLSGAGTGSYEQYF
CDR3 DNA: TGTGCCAGCAGCTTGAGCGGGGCCGGGACAGGTTCCTACGAGCAGTACTTC

D gene: TRBD1
V gene: TRBV6-1
J gene: TRBJ1-1
clone size: NA
CDR3 protein: CASSETTGALTEAFF
CDR3 DNA: TGTGCCAGCAGTGAAACGACAGGGGCCCTCACTGAAGCTTTCTTT

D gene: NA
V gene: TRBV19
J gene: TRBJ2-4
clone size: NA
CDR3 protein: CASKGQGLAKNIQYF
CDR3 DNA: TGTGCCAGTAAGGGCCAGGGGCTAGCCAAAAACATTCAGTACTTC

D gene: NA
V gene: TRBV5-5
J gene: TRBJ1-1
clone size: once
CDR3 protein: CASSLVRGDTEAFF
CDR3 DNA: TGTGCCAGCAGCTTGGTTCGGGGAGACACTGAAGCTTTCTTT

D gene: NA
V gene: TRBV9
J gene: TRBJ2-7
clone size: NA
CDR3 protein: CASSSYRTAFYEQYF
CDR3 DNA: TGTGCCAGCAGCTCTTACCGGACTGCTTTCTACGAGCAGTACTTC

D gene: TRBD2
V gene: TRBV19
J gene: TRBJ2-5
clone size: NA
CDR3 protein: CASSPLPPGLAGGETQYF
CDR3 DNA: TGTGCCAGTAGTCCCCTCCCCCCGGGACTAGCGGGAGGAGAGACCCAGTACTTC

D gene: TRBD1
V gene: TRBV7-6
J gene: TRBJ2-7
clone size: NA
CDR3 protein: CASSFDRGYEQYF
CDR3 DNA: TGTGCCAGCAGCTTTGACAGGGGATACGAGCAGTACTTC

D gene: TRBD2
V gene: TRBV6-1
J gene: TRBJ2-7
clone size: NA
CDR3 protein: CASASLAGVSEQYF
CDR3 DNA: TGTGCCAGCGCCTCACTAGCGGGGGTGAGCGAGCAGTACTTC

D gene: NA
V gene: TRBV7-9
J gene: TRBJ2-1
clone size: NA
CDR3 protein: CASSLGDKSEFF
CDR3 DNA: TGTGCCAGCAGCTTAGGAGACAAGAGCGAGTTCTTC

D gene: NA
V gene: TRBV28
J gene: TRBJ1-6
clone size: NA
CDR3 protein: CASSYEGISYNSPLHF
CDR3 DNA: TGTGCCAGCAGCTACGAAGGAATCTCCTATAATTCACCCCTCCACTTT